The clone carrying this T cell receptor beta chain occurred a few times. Its specificity is unknown. PCR primers comprised 60 Vbeta and 13 Jbeta primers. Assay used: immunoSEQ multiplex PCR; TCRdb lists only in-frame clones, some missing. The table includes about 160,000 clones, almost 80% detected once. The data were obtained in a study of cytomegalovirus exposure and HLA in healthy donors. Study-level points and caveats: Researchers had no immune exposure information except CMV serostatus available. DRB1 had the most TCR associations and HLA-C the fewest, a later analysis found, with rates varying by HLA locus.

CDR1 MNHNY and CDR2 SVGAGI come from the germline V gene (reference sequence). Trimming left V 3 bases short and J 2 bases short, with 10 bases between. The CDR3 is made up of 14 amino acids. The sequence came from a male donor in good health and CMV-seronegative. Input material: PBMCs. This sequence joins TRBV6-6 and TRBJ2-5, with a possible D match to TRBD2 (6 bases). This CDR3 is CASSYAGPQETQYF. The CDR3 nucleotides are TGTGCCAGCAGTTATGCGGGACCACAAGAGACCCAGTACTTC.